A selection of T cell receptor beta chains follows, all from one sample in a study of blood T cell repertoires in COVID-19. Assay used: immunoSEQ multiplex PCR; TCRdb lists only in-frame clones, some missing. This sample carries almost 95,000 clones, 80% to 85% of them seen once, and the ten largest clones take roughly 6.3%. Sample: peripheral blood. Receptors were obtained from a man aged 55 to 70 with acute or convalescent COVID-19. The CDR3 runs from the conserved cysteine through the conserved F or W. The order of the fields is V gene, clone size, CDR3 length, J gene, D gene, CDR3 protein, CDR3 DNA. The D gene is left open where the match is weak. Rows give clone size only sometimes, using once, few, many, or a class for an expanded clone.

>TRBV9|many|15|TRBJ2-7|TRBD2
CASSVGVGGPYEQYF
TGTGCCAGCAGCGTAGGGGTGGGAGGGCCCTACGAGCAGTACTTC
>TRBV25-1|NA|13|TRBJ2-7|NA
CASSRRGSYEQYF
TGTGCCAGCAGCAGGAGGGGATCCTACGAGCAGTACTTC
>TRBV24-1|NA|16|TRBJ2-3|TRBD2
CATSDPSSGGRITQYF
TGTGCCACCAGTGATCCCTCTAGCGGGGGGCGCATTACGCAGTATTTT
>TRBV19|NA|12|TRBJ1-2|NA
CASSPAGYGYTF
TGTGCCAGTAGTCCGGCGGGTTATGGCTACACCTTC
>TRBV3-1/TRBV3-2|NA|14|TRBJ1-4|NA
CASSLKIQGEGLFF
TGTGCCAGCAGCCTAAAAATCCAGGGCGAAGGACTGTTTTTT
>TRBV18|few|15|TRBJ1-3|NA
CASSPEITGGNTIYF
TGTGCCAGCTCACCAGAGATTACAGGTGGAAACACCATATATTTT
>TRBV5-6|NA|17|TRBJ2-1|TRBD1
CASSLKNWDRVYNEQFF
TGTGCCAGCAGCTTGAAAAATTGGGACAGGGTCTACAATGAGCAGTTCTTC
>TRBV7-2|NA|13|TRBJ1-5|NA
CASSKDSYQPQHF
TGTGCCAGCAGTAAAGACAGTTATCAGCCCCAGCATTTT
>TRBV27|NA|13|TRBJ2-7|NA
CASSARVHYEQYF
TGTGCCAGCAGTGCACGGGTCCACTACGAGCAGTACTTC
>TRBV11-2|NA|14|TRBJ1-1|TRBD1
CASSLTTGQTEAFF
TGTGCCAGCAGCTTAACGACAGGGCAAACTGAAGCTTTCTTT
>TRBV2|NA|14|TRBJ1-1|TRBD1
CASSLGQGPTEAFF
TGTGCCAGCAGTTTGGGACAGGGTCCCACTGAAGCTTTCTTT
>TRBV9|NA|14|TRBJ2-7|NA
CASSATPSSYEQYF
TGTGCCAGCAGCGCCACTCCTAGCTCCTACGAGCAGTACTTC
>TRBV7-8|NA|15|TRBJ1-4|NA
CASSRGHATNEKLFF
TGTGCCAGCAGCCGAGGACACGCAACTAATGAAAAACTGTTTTTT
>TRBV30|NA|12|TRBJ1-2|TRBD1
CACYGTGRGYTF
TGTGCCTGCTACGGGACAGGGAGAGGCTACACCTTC
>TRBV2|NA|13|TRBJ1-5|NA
CASSVGGNQPQHF
TGTGCCAGCAGCGTCGGGGGGAATCAGCCCCAGCATTTT
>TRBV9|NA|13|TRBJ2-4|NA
CASSGRAENIQYF
TGTGCCAGCAGCGGGAGGGCGGAAAACATTCAGTACTTC
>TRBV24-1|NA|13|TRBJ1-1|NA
CATSAGSYTEAFF
TGTGCCACCAGTGCCGGGTCGTATACTGAAGCTTTCTTT
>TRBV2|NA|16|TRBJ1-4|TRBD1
CASSHLTGGTNEKLFF
TGTGCCAGCAGTCACCTTACAGGGGGCACTAATGAAAAACTGTTTTTT
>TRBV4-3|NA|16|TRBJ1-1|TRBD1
CASSQANRGMDTEAFF
TGCGCCAGCAGCCAAGCGAACAGGGGGATGGACACTGAAGCTTTCTTT
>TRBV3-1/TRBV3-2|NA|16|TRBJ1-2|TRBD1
CASSHPSGQANYGYTF
TGTGCCAGCAGCCATCCATCGGGACAGGCGAACTATGGCTACACCTTC
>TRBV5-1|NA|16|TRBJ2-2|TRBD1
CASSRQGQGAGGELFF
TGCGCCAGCAGCCGACAGGGCCAGGGTGCGGGCGGGGAGCTGTTTTTT
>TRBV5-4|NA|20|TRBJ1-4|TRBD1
CASSLRDRFRSSATNEKLFF
TGTGCCAGCAGCTTGCGGGACAGGTTTCGGAGTTCTGCAACTAATGAAAAACTGTTTTTT
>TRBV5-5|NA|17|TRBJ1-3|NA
CASSLEDLRGAGNTIYF
TGTGCCAGCAGCTTGGAGGATCTCCGGGGGGCTGGAAACACCATATATTTT
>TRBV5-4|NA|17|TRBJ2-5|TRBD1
CASSLGGTGQIGETQYF
TGTGCCAGCAGCTTGGGAGGGACAGGGCAGATTGGAGAGACCCAGTACTTC
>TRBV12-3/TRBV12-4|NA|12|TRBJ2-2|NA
CASSVRRGELFF
TGTGCCAGCAGTGTTCGGAGGGGGGAGCTGTTTTTT
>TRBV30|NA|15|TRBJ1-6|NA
CAWSVERVGNSPLHF
TGTGCCTGGAGTGTAGAGAGGGTTGGGAATTCACCCCTCCACTTT
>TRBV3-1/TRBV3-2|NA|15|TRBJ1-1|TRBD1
CASSQDQGGGTEAFF
TGTGCCAGCAGCCAAGATCAGGGGGGCGGCACTGAAGCTTTCTTT
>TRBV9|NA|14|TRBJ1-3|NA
CASSRTPTGNTIYF
TGTGCCAGCAGTCGGACACCAACTGGAAACACCATATATTTT
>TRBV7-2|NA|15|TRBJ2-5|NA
CASSLNMGGQETQYF
TGTGCCAGCAGCTTAAACATGGGGGGCCAAGAGACCCAGTACTTC
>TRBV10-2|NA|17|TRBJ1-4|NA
CASSESGRLVRGEKLFF
TGCGCCAGCAGTGAGTCGGGCAGGCTAGTTCGGGGTGAAAAACTGTTTTTT
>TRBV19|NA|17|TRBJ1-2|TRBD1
CASSTLLGQGHLYGYTF
TGTGCCAGTAGTACCCTCCTGGGACAGGGACACCTCTATGGCTACACCTTC
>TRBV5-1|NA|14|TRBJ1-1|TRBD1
CASSFKQGAAEAFF
TGCGCCAGCAGCTTTAAACAGGGGGCGGCTGAAGCTTTCTTT
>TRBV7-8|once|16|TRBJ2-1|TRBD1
CASSLRQGPTHNEQFF
TGTGCCAGCAGCCTCCGACAGGGGCCTACTCACAATGAGCAGTTCTTC
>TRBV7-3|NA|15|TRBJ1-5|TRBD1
CASSLRDRGNQPQHF
TGTGCCAGCAGCTTACGGGACAGAGGCAATCAGCCCCAGCATTTT
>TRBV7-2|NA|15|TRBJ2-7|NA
CASSPLGLASYEQYF
TGTGCCAGCAGCCCCCTCGGACTGGCTTCCTACGAGCAGTACTTC